Below, 25 T cell receptor beta chains from the same sample are listed, as sequenced in a study of shared clonotypes between healthy human individuals. Profiled with immunoSEQ multiplex PCR; TCRdb holds only in-frame clones, not every one. The table records around 750,000 clones, over 65% of them present only once. Input material: memory CD4+ T cells sorted from blood. Subset described: CD45RA-negative fraction. These receptor sequences come from a woman in her twenties or thirties in good health.

J is TRBJ1-6 and V is TRBV4-2; 8 bases are shared with TRBD1. The CDR3 is 15 amino acids. Germline lookup yields CDR1 LGHNA and CDR2 YNFKEQ. Trimming cost V 4 bases and J 6 bases; bases outside gene matches: 5. The DNA of the CDR3 is TGTGCCAGCAGCCTTGGGGACAGGTCTAATTCACCCCTCCACTTT. As protein: CASSLGDRSNSPLHF.

This chain uses TRBV18 with TRBJ2-7; D is ambiguous. Trimming removed 5 bases from V and 9 bases from J, with 14 bases in between. CDR3 length: 12 residues. Germline V gene data show CDR1 as KGHSH and CDR2 as LQKENI. CDR3 nucleotide sequence: TGTGCCAGCTCAAATGGGCTCCAGGCGCAGTACTTC. Its translation: CASSNGLQAQYF.

CDR3 coding DNA: TGTGCCAGCAGTTTATGGACTCAGGCGGGGGAATGGAGCAATCAGCCCCAGCATTTT. This encodes CASSLWTQAGEWSNQPQHF. This chain uses TRBV27 with TRBJ1-5, with D maybe TRBD1 (5 bases). This CDR3 has 19 residues. Germline V gene data show CDR1 as MNHEY and CDR2 as SMNVEV (reference sequence). V lost 1 base and J 1 base, leaving 20 bases between the germline ends.

This chain uses TRBV7-2 with TRBJ2-3, with D possibly being TRBD1 or TRBD2 (5 bases each). Germline V CDR1 and CDR2: SGHTA, FQGNSA. V lost 5 bases and J lost 4, with 22 bases in between. The CDR3 is 17 amino acids. CDR3 region: CASSQSRDPGRSDTQYF. The DNA of the CDR3 is TGTGCCAGCAGCCAATCAAGGGACCCGGGAAGGTCAGATACGCAGTATTTT.

The chain links TRBV6-7 to TRBJ2-2; 8 positions match TRBD2. TRBV6-7 qualifies as an ORF whose function is uncertain. The CDR3 sequence is 15 residues long. Trimming at V came to 6 bases and at J to 6 bases, leaving 9 bases not matched to a gene. CDR3 amino acids: CASRKLAEGPGELFF. The DNA of the CDR3 is TGTGCCAGCAGGAAACTAGCGGAGGGGCCCGGGGAGCTGTTTTTT.

Remarks on this clone: In the same sample, other DNA sequences code for this CDR3. The CDR3 reads CASSLAGGSDTQYF. CDR3 nucleotide sequence: TGTGCCAGCAGCTTAGCGGGAGGGTCAGATACGCAGTATTTT. This chain connects TRBV9 to TRBJ2-3, with 11 bases identical to TRBD2. Germline assignment: CDR1 SGDLS and CDR2 YYNGEE. The CDR3 is made up of 14 amino acids. V lost 4 bases, J lost 4 bases, and 2 bases stayed unmatched.

This clone was counted a single time. The rearrangement joins TRBV27 to TRBJ2-3; D is unresolved. The CDR3 length is 15 residues. Trimming took 8 bases from V and 4 from J, leaving 19 bases between them. Germline V lookup: CDR1 MNHEY, CDR2 SMNVEV (reference sequence). CDR3 loop: CASGRSRAYPDTQYF. Written as DNA, the CDR3 is TGTGCCAGCGGCCGGAGTCGGGCCTACCCAGATACGCAGTATTTT.

The rearrangement links TRBV29-1 to TRBJ1-1; TRBD1 agrees at 9 bases. The J segment lost 6 bases and the V segment lost 6 bases, leaving 8 bases of the junction unmatched. The CDR3 is made up of 13 amino acids. Per the germline V gene, CDR1 is SQVTM and CDR2 is ANQGSEA. The chain's CDR3 is CSVRQGVKAEAFF. In DNA form, the CDR3 reads TGCAGCGTCCGACAGGGGGTCAAAGCTGAAGCTTTCTTT.

The chain combines TRBV30 with TRBJ1-4; the match to TRBD1 covers 7 bases. V shed 0 bases, J shed 6 bases, and the junction held 7 bases outside the gene matches. CDR3 length: 15 residues. Per the germline V gene, CDR1 is GTSNPN and CDR2 is SVGIG (reference sequence). The CDR3 protein is CAWSVKRQGYEKLFF. The CDR3 DNA is TGTGCCTGGAGTGTCAAAAGACAGGGATATGAAAAACTGTTTTTT.

This clone was observed a single time. V gene TRBV7-2 combines with J gene TRBJ1-5, with D tentatively TRBD1 (6 bases). CDR3 size: 14 residues. Germline values: CDR1 SGHTA, CDR2 FQGNSA. V shed 6 bases and J shed 6 bases, with 15 bases lying between them. The CDR3 nucleotides are TGTGCCAGCAGGTTCGGAGGGGGTTTTCAGCCCCAGCATTTT. This gives the protein CASRFGGGFQPQHF.

The chain carries TRBV28 and TRBJ2-7; D might be TRBD2 (5 bases). V was clipped by 6 bases and J by 0 bases, with 15 bases between them. The CDR3 loop spans 15 amino acids. Looked up from germline, CDR1 is MDHEN and CDR2 is SYDVKM. Written as DNA, the CDR3 is TGTGCCAGCAGCTCAGAGGGTGTGAGCTCCTACGAGCAGTACTTC. Its protein is CASSSEGVSSYEQYF.

The V and J genes are TRBV15 and TRBJ2-2, with 7 bases aligning to TRBD2. CDR1 and CDR2 (germline): LNHNV, YYDKDF (reference sequence). Trimming cost V 0 bases and J 1 base; bases outside gene matches: 2. CDR3 size: 16 residues. Here the CDR3 DNA reads TGTGCCACCAGCAGAGAGTTAGCGGGGAACACCGGGGAGCTGTTTTTT. It codes for CATSRELAGNTGELFF.

In its sample, this clone was seen a few times. The rearrangement joins TRBV6-5 to TRBJ1-2, with 11 positions matching TRBD1. The CDR3 consists of 16 residues. J lost 6 bases, V lost 0 bases, and 6 bases had no gene match. CDR1 and CDR2 (germline): MNHEY, SVGAGI. The CDR3 reads CASSYSDRGLIDGYTF. DNA of the CDR3: TGTGCCAGCAGTTACTCGGACAGGGGGCTAATAGATGGCTACACCTTC.

This rearrangement joins TRBV27 to TRBJ2-7; 8 bases map to TRBD1. Germline lookup yields CDR1 MNHEY and CDR2 SMNVEV (reference sequence). This CDR3 region has 16 residues. J gave up 0 bases and V 3 bases, and 7 bases lay outside the gene matches. This CDR3 is CASSFGTGLNSYEQYF. In DNA form, the CDR3 reads TGTGCCAGCAGTTTTGGGACAGGTCTTAACTCCTACGAGCAGTACTTC.

This clone was counted only a few times. J is TRBJ2-3 and V is TRBV10-3, with 9 bases matching TRBD2. V shed 9 bases and J 0 bases; nucleotides not matched to a gene: 7. The CDR3 spans 15 residues. Germline loops: CDR1 ENHRY, CDR2 SYGVKD. CDR3 in amino acids: CAISSTSGSTDTQYF. CDR3 nucleotide sequence: TGTGCCATATCTTCTACTAGCGGGAGCACAGATACGCAGTATTTT.

The V call is TRBV5-1, the J call TRBJ2-5, with D perhaps matching TRBD2 (6 bases). The CDR3 is 15 amino acids. Germline lookup yields CDR1 SGHRS and CDR2 YFSETQ. The V end lost 0 bases, the J end lost 0 bases, and 9 bases lay between the germline ends. CDR3 residues: CASSLAGVYQETQYF. CDR3 DNA: TGCGCCAGCAGCTTGGCGGGGGTGTACCAAGAGACCCAGTACTTC.

This chain joins TRBV4-1 and TRBJ2-2, with D perhaps matching TRBD2 (6 bases). Germline assignment: CDR1 MGHRA and CDR2 YSYEKL. V was clipped by 3 bases and J by 3 bases, with 8 bases between them. This CDR3 is built from 14 residues. The CDR3 nucleotides read TGCGCCAGCAGCCAGGACTACTACACCGGGGAGCTGTTTTTT. Protein: CASSQDYYTGELFF.

The chain joins TRBV28 to TRBJ2-5; the D gene could be TRBD1 or TRBD2 (5 bases each). Germline-derived CDR1 and CDR2 are MDHEN and SYDVKM. V was trimmed by 3 bases and J by 2 bases, leaving 13 bases between them. This CDR3 has 15 residues. CDR3 in DNA: TGTGCCAGCAGTTTCACGGGACGGTTACAAGAGACCCAGTACTTC. Protein sequence: CASSFTGRLQETQYF. Based on the CDR3 plus reference TRBV28 and TRBJ2-5, the full variable domain is DVKVTQSSRYLVKRTGEKVFLECVQDMDHENMFWYRQDPGLGLRLIYFSYDVKMKEKGDIPEGYSVSREKKERFSLILESASTNQTSMYLCASSFTGRLQETQYFGPGTRLLVL.

For this clone: Other DNA sequences in the same sample also yield this CDR3. This sequence joins TRBV27 and TRBJ2-7; TRBD1 might be the D (5 bases). V lost 5 bases to trimming and J lost 4 bases, with 12 bases between them. CDR1 and CDR2 (germline): MNHEY, SMNVEV (reference sequence). CDR3 length equals 13 residues. CDR3 in amino acids: CASSPPQGYEQYF. The CDR3, as DNA: TGTGCCAGCAGTCCACCCCAGGGTTACGAGCAGTACTTC.

The chain combines TRBV6-5 with TRBJ2-2; 8 nucleotides agree with TRBD2. The CDR3 contains 15 residues. V lost 5 bases, J lost 4 bases, and 6 bases stayed unmatched. The V gene's germline CDR1 is MNHEY and CDR2 SVGAGI. The CDR3 DNA reads as TGTGCCAGCAGTGGTTATAGCGGGGCCACCGGGGAGCTGTTTTTT. This gives the protein CASSGYSGATGELFF.

The V call is TRBV28, the J call TRBJ1-2, with a weak D call TRBD1 (6 bases). The germline V gene encodes CDR1 MDHEN and CDR2 SYDVKM. Deletions cut 2 bases from V and 4 bases from J, with 20 bases between. The CDR3 totals 17 residues. The CDR3 region is CASSLADGTSGGYGYTF. CDR3 DNA sequence: TGTGCCAGCAGTTTAGCGGACGGGACATCTGGAGGCTATGGCTACACCTTC.

The J gene is TRBJ2-3, the V gene TRBV20-1; 7 bases are shared with TRBD2. Germline trimming cut 6 bases from V and 8 bases from J; bases unmatched to any gene: 5. The CDR3 is made up of 11 amino acids. The germline gives CDR1 DFQATT, CDR2 SNEGSKA (reference sequence). This chain's CDR3 is CSAGWGGTQYF. The CDR3 nucleotides are TGCAGTGCCGGGTGGGGGGGTACGCAGTATTTT.

The chain has TRBV7-9 and TRBJ2-7, with D uncertain. The CDR3 covers 14 residues. Between the trimmed V and J ends, which lost 5 bases and 3 bases, there was a span of 14 bases. In germline, CDR1 is SEHNR, CDR2 FQNEAQ (reference sequence). DNA of the CDR3: TGTGCCAGCAGCCTAAACCACGACGGCTACGAGCAGTACTTC. Translation: CASSLNHDGYEQYF.

The chain uses TRBV7-8 and TRBJ2-6; 7 nucleotides line up with TRBD2. J lost 2 bases, V lost 5 bases, and 6 bases had no gene match. CDR3 length: 16 amino acids. The germline V gene encodes CDR1 SGHVS and CDR2 FQNEAQ. CDR3 region: CASSPNGRTGANVLTF. CDR3 nucleotide sequence: TGTGCCAGCAGCCCCAACGGGAGGACTGGGGCCAACGTCCTGACTTTC.

V gene TRBV28 combines with J gene TRBJ2-1, with TRBD2 matching over 9 bases. The CDR3 extends over 15 amino acids. The V gene's germline CDR1 is MDHEN and CDR2 SYDVKM. After removal of 6 bases from V and 7 bases from J, the junction contained 10 bases not matched to a gene. CDR3 in amino acids: CASRPREGRGNEQFF. DNA for the CDR3: TGTGCCAGCAGACCGCGGGAGGGCCGGGGGAATGAGCAGTTCTTC.